Below, one T cell receptor beta chain is given with its context. These data come from a study of blood T cell repertoires in COVID-19. Only in-frame clones appear in the TCRdb table, and some are missing; sequencing was by immunoSEQ multiplex PCR. The sample holds fewer than 300,000 clones, 85% to 90% seen once. Germline CDR1 SGHNT, CDR2 YYREEE (reference sequence). This CDR3 has 14 amino acids. Trimming removed 4 bases from V and 5 bases from J; junction bases left unmatched: 6. The source material was peripheral blood. The TCR comes from a man in his fifties with COVID-19, enrolled during active disease. This sequence joins TRBV5-4 and TRBJ2-7; 10 nucleotides align to TRBD1. In DNA form, the CDR3 reads TGTGCCAGCAGCCAGGGACAGGGGTGGAACGAGCAGTACTTC. Protein: CASSQGQGWNEQYF.